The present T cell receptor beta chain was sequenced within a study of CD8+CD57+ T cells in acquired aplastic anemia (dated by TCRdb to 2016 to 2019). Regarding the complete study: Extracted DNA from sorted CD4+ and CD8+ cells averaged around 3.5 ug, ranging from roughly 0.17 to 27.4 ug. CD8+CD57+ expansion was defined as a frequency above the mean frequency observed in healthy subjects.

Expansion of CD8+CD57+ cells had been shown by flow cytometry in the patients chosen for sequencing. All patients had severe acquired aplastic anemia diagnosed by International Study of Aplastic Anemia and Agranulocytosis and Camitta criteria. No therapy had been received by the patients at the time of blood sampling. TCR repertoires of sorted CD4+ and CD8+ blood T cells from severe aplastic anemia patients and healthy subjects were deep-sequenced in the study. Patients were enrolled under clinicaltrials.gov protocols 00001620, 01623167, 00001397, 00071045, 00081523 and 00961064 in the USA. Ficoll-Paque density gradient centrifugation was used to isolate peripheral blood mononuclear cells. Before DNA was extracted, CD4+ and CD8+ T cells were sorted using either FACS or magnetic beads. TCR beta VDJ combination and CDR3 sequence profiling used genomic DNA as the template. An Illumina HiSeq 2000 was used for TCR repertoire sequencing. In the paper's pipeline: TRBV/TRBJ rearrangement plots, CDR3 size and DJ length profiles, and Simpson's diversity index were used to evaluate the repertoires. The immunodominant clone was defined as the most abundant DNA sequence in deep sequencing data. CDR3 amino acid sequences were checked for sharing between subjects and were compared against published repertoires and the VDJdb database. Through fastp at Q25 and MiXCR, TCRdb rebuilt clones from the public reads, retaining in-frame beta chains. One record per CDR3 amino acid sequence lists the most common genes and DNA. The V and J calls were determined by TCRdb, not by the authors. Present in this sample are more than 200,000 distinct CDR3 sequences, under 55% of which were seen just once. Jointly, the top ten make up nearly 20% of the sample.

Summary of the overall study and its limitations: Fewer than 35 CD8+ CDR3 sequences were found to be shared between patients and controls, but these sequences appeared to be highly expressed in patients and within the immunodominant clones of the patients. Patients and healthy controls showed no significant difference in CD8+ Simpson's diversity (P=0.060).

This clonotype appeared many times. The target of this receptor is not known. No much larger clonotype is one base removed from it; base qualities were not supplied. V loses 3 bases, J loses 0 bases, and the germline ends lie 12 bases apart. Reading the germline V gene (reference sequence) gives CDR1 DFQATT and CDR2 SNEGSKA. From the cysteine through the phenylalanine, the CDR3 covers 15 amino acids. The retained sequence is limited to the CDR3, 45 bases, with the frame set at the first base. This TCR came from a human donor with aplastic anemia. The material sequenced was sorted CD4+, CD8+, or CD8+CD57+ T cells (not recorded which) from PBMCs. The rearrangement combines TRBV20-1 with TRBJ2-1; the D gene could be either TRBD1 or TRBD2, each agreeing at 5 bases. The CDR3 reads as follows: CSASRGPGSYNEQFF. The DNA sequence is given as TGCAGTGCTAGTCGGGGCCCCGGCTCCTACAATGAGCAGTTCTTC.